This T cell receptor (beta chain) stems from a study of vaccination effects on CD4 cells after COVID-19. Notes on this clone: Its specificity is unknown.

Antigen-specific CD4+ T cells expanded by the ViraFEST assay with viral peptide pools were then sequenced. Isolating CD4+ T cells followed 9 to 11 days of culture. No vaccinee had earlier SARS-CoV-2 infection, and nucleocapsid antibodies were negative. Assay used: immunoSEQ multiplex PCR; TCRdb lists only in-frame clones, some missing. The profile shows roughly 41,000 clones, about 69% of them singletons. CDR1 is MNHEY, CDR2 SVGAGI, per germline. The V end lost 0 bases, the J end lost 5 bases, and 12 bases lay between the germline ends. The CDR3 runs 15 residues. The material was CD4+ T cells from PBMCs cultured with HCoV-OC43 spike peptides, obtained before COVID-19 vaccination. Indicated subset: HCoV-OC43 spike overlapping peptide pool stimulation. This clonotype was obtained from a human donor who received a COVID-19 vaccine. This chain connects TRBV6-5 to TRBJ2-3, with D possibly matching TRBD2 (6 bases). The CDR3 loop reads CASSYSTTRGDTQYF. CDR3 nucleotides: TGTGCCAGCAGTTACTCGACGACTAGGGGAGATACGCAGTATTTT.